This TCR beta chain originates from a study of T-cell reconstitution after alpha-beta-depleted transplantation in children (dated by TCRdb to the mid-2010s). Some background on the complete study: The study quantitatively tracked T-cell immune reconstitution after TCRalphabeta/CD19-depleted allogeneic hematopoietic cell transplantation in children using TCR repertoire profiling.

Trimming leaves V shorter by 4 bases and J shorter by 7 bases, with the junction holding 12 bases beyond the gene matches. Including cysteine and phenylalanine, the CDR3 has 15 amino acids. The kept DNA is CDR3 alone, 45 bases in frame from the first base. CDR1 SGHRS and CDR2 YFSETQ are derived from the germline V gene. What the research found in general, with its limitations: About two months after transplant, the apparently early recovery of alphabetaT-cell counts reportedly depended on just several hundred clones that had expanded rapidly and came from non-depleted graft cells. The high TCRbeta diversity at day 60 in some patients was ascribed to recipient T cells and intrathymic progenitors that had survived conditioning. Over subsequent months, a decline in hyperexpanded clone frequencies was noted, and after one year, T-cell counts and TCRbeta diversity were mostly ascribed to newly produced T cells.

As for this clonotype: Its binding antigen is unknown. No base-level quality is on record; no much larger clone is a single base apart.

The library was produced with PCR. The sequencer listed for this sample is Illumina HiSeq 2500. TCR libraries were prepared with molecular barcoding, using unique molecular identifiers to normalize TCRbeta repertoire quantification. In TCRdb, the public reads were trimmed at Q25 with fastp and aligned with MiXCR, with productive beta chains retained. Rows are combined by CDR3 protein, so each entry shows the most common genes and DNA. In this sample the table shows about 980,000 distinct CDR3 sequences, about 26% of which occur a single time. The top ten clones comprise over 25% of the sample. The label giving this sample's treatment or condition can be read as: allogeneic hematopoietic cell transplantation with graft depleted of TCRalphabeta T cells and CD19 B cells. TCRalphabeta/CD19-depleted allogeneic hematopoietic cell grafts were given to the transplant recipients, all of whom were children.

The chain was built from TRBV5-1 and TRBJ2-7; 9 junctional bases match TRBD2. This receptor was taken from a boy less than two years old who had a stem cell transplant for SCID, so the T cells may come from the graft donor. The sequenced sample was PBMCs, mostly from graft donor cells, obtained 360 days after TCRalphabeta/CD19-depleted stem cell transplant. The DNA sequence follows: TGCGCCAGCAGCATCGAAGCGGGGGGCCAGGGAGAGCAGTACTTC. It is translated as CASSIEAGGQGEQYF. Where the CDR3 stops, the reference TRBV5-1 and TRBJ2-7 genes take over; the full variable domain is KAGVTQTPRYLIKTRGQQVTLSCSPISGHRSVSWYQQTPGQGLQFLFEYFSETQRNKGNFPGRFSGRQFSNSRSEMNVSTLELGDSALYLCASSIEAGGQGEQYFGPGTRLTVT.